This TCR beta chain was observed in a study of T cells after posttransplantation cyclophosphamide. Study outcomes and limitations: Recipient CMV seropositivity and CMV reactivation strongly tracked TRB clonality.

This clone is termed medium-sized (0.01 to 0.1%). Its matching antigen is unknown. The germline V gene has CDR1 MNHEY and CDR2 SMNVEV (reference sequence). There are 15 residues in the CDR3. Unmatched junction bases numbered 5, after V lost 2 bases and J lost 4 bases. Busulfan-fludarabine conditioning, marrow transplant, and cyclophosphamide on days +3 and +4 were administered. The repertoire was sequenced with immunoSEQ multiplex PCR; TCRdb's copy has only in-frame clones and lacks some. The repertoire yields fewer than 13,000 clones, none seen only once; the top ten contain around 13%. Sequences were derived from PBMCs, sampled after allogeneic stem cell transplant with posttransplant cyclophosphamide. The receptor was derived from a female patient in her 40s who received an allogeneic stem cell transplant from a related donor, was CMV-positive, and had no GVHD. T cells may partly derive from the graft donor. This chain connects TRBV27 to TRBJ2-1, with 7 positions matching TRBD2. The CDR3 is CASSLGRATYNEQFF. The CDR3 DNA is TGTGCCAGCAGTTTAGGGAGGGCCACGTACAATGAGCAGTTCTTC.